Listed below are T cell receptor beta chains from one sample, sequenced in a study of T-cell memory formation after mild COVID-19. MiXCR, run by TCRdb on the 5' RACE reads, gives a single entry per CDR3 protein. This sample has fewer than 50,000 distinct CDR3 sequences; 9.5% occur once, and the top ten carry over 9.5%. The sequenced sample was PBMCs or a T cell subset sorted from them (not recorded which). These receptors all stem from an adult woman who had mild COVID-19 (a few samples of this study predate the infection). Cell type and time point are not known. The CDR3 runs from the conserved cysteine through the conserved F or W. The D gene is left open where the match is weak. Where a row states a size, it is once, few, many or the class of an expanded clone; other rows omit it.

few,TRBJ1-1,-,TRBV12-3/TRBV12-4,CASRSRATRLNTEAFF,TGTGCCAGCAGATCCAGAGCCACCAGACTGAACACTGAAGCTTTCTTT
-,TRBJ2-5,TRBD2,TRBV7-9,CASSQTSGGTVETQYF,TGTGCCAGCAGCCAGACTAGCGGGGGGACCGTAGAGACCCAGTACTTC
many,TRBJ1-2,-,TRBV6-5,CASSLGTTHGYTF,TGTGCCAGCAGTTTAGGGACGACGCACGGCTACACCTTC
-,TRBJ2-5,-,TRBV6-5,CASRKTGQETQYF,TGTGCCAGCAGAAAGACGGGTCAAGAGACCCAGTACTTC
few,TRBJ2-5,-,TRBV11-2,CASSLDRFGPWGAETQYF,TGTGCCAGCAGCTTAGACCGGTTCGGACCCTGGGGCGCCGAGACCCAGTACTTC
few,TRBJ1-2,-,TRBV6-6,CASSGGDRTTWGYTF,TGTGCCAGCAGTGGGGGCGACAGGACTACATGGGGCTACACCTTC
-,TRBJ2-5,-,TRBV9,CASSVGGAIQETQYF,TGTGCCAGCAGCGTCGGAGGGGCTATCCAAGAGACCCAGTACTTC
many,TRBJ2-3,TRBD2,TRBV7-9,CASSFGLAGAAKSSTDTQYF,TGTGCCAGCAGTTTCGGACTAGCGGGAGCGGCCAAATCTAGCACAGATACGCAGTATTTT
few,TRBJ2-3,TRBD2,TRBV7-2,CASSLGSSGGGNTQYF,TGTGCCAGCAGCTTAGGATCTAGCGGGGGCGGGAACACGCAGTATTTT
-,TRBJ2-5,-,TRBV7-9,CASSLFLDGETQYF,TGTGCCAGCAGCTTATTTCTCGACGGGGAGACCCAGTACTTC
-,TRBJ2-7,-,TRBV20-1,CSAEYPGYSYEQYF,TGCAGTGCCGAATATCCAGGGTACTCCTACGAGCAGTACTTC
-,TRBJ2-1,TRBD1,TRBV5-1,CASSLEGQGAYNEQFF,TGCGCCAGCAGCTTGGAGGGACAGGGGGCATACAATGAGCAGTTCTTC
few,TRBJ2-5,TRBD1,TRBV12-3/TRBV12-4,CASSDRGGETQYF,TGTGCCAGCAGCGACAGGGGGGGGGAGACCCAGTACTTC
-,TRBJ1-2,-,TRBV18,CASRRRTNYGYTF,TGTGCCAGCAGACGGCGAACTAACTATGGCTACACCTTC